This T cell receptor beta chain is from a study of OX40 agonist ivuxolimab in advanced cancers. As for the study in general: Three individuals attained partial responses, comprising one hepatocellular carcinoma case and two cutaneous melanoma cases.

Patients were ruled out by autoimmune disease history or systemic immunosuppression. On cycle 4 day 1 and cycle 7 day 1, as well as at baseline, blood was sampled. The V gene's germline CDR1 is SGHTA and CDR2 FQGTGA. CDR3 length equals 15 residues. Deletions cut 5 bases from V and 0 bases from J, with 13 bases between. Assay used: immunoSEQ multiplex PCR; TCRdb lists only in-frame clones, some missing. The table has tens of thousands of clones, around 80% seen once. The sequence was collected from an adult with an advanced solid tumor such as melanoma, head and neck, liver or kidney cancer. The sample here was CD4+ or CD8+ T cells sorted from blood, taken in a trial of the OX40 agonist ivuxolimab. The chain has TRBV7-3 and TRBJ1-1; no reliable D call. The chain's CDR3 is CASSPHRSMNTEAFF. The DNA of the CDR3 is TGTGCCAGCAGCCCCCACAGAAGCATGAACACTGAAGCTTTCTTT.